The 2 T cell receptor beta chains below come from one sample, sequenced in a study of cytotoxic CD8 clonotypes in ibrutinib-treated CLL. TCRdb's copy holds only in-frame clones and misses some; the assay was immunoSEQ multiplex PCR. The table records more than 15,000 clones, 55% to 80% of them present only once. The starting material was PBMCs, obtained before ibrutinib treatment. These receptors were collected from a human donor with chronic lymphocytic leukemia.

This clone came up once. The V gene is TRBV27, the J gene TRBJ2-6; D unclear. V dropped 6 bases and J dropped 2 bases, with 11 bases sitting between them. The germline gives CDR1 MNHEY, CDR2 SMNVEV (reference sequence). This CDR3 is built from 15 residues. The CDR3: CASRQDKAGANVLTF. The CDR3, as DNA: TGTGCCAGCAGACAAGACAAGGCTGGGGCCAACGTCCTGACTTTC.

The rearrangement joins TRBV18 to TRBJ1-5, with D unclear. V lost 2 bases and J 6 bases, leaving 8 bases between the germline ends. The length of the CDR3 is 13 residues. Germline CDR1 is KGHSH and CDR2 is LQKENI. The CDR3 sequence is CASSPGIFQPQHF. CDR3 DNA: TGTGCCAGCTCACCAGGGATCTTTCAGCCCCAGCATTTT.